These 20 T cell receptor beta chains were all obtained from the same sample, sequenced in a study of regulatory T cells in long-lasting Graves disease. According to the study, TCR beta libraries were built with iRepertoire HTBI primers and CDR3-region Arm-PCR. Using its own MiXCR run on the multiplex PCR reads, TCRdb lists one record per CDR3 protein. This sample has about 450,000 distinct CDR3 sequences; less than 25% occur once, and the top ten carry about 27%. The time point was: persistent/refractory GD, antithyroid drugs over 5 years with positive TRAb. Following extraction of RNA from PBMCs, that RNA was used to make the TCR library. The specimen comprised peripheral blood mononuclear cells (PBMCs), sampled when the disease was refractory, from a patient treated with antithyroid drugs. The receptors come from a female donor with Graves disease.

This clonotype has just a few counts. V gene TRBV25-1 combines with J gene TRBJ2-7; unclear D gene. There are 14 residues in the CDR3. Germline V gene data show CDR1 as MGHDK and CDR2 as SYGVNS. The V end lost 3 bases, the J end lost 0 bases, and 9 bases lay between the germline ends. DNA for the CDR3: TGTGCCAGCAGTGATTCCCCGAGCTCCTACGAGCAGTACTTC. Translated: CASSDSPSSYEQYF.

This clonotype was detected ten times or more. The chain has TRBV7-9 and TRBJ1-2; TRBD1 is a possible D gene (6 bases). The germline gives CDR1 SEHNR, CDR2 FQNEAQ (reference sequence). The ends were cut back, 4 bases at V and 7 bases at J, with 19 bases in the middle. The CDR3 length is 15 residues. CDR3 sequence (DNA): TGTGCCAGCAGCTATTCAGGCAGGGGAGAGGTTGGCTACACCTTC. Amino acid sequence: CASSYSGRGEVGYTF.

This clonotype showed up many times. The chain joins TRBV20-1 to TRBJ1-1; 9 bases match TRBD1. Germline values: CDR1 DFQATT, CDR2 SNEGSKA (reference sequence). The V and J ends lost 2 bases and 3 bases, in that order; junction bases with no gene match: 7. This CDR3 is 15 amino acids long. The CDR3 is CSARRQGGSDTEAFF. CDR3 bases: TGCAGTGCTAGAAGACAGGGGGGGTCTGACACTGAAGCTTTCTTT.

The gene calls are TRBV5-4 and TRBJ1-2; D is uncertain. The germline V gene encodes CDR1 SGHNT and CDR2 YYREEE (reference sequence). V was shortened by 0 bases and J by 0 bases, with 6 bases between the two germline ends. The CDR3 is 14 residues long. CDR3 in amino acids: CASSLEGSNYGYTF. In DNA form, the CDR3 reads TGTGCCAGCAGCTTGGAGGGATCTAACTATGGCTACACCTTC.

This clonotype was counted at least ten times. The CDR3 DNA reads as TGTGCCAGCAGTGACCGGGCGGCTGCGGCACGCACAGATACGCAGTATTTT. As protein: CASSDRAAAARTDTQYF. The chain is built from TRBV25-1 and TRBJ2-3, with D hard to call. The V end was cut by 3 bases, the J end by 1 base, with 17 bases between. This CDR3 comprises 17 residues. CDR1 and CDR2 from the germline V gene are MGHDK and SYGVNS.

This clonotype was seen many times. V is TRBV12-3 or TRBV12-4 and J is TRBJ2-5, with no clear D. The V and J ends lost 6 bases and 5 bases respectively, with 16 bases between them. The CDR3 has 14 residues. CDR3: CASSKGPDGETQYF. The CDR3 region has the DNA TGTGCCAGCAGCAAAGGACCTGATGGGGAGACCCAGTACTTC.

Ten or more counts support this clonotype. The rearrangement links TRBV12-3 or TRBV12-4 to TRBJ1-5, with D unclear. The ends were cut back, 9 bases at V and 0 bases at J, with 9 bases in the middle. The CDR3 loop spans 13 amino acids. The chain's CDR3 is CASSVNSNQPQHF. For the CDR3, the DNA is TGTGCCAGTTCAGTGAATAGCAATCAGCCCCAGCATTTT.

This clonotype has at least ten counts. The gene calls are TRBV6-1 and TRBJ2-7; 8 bases map to TRBD1. Germline-derived CDR1 and CDR2 are MNHNS and SASEGT. Losses at the gene ends were 7 bases for V and 0 bases for J; bases not matched to a gene: 8. This CDR3 has 15 residues. The CDR3 coding sequence is TGTGCCAGCAAGTTATCAGGGGGCAGCTCCTACGAGCAGTACTTC. Amino acid sequence: CASKLSGGSSYEQYF.

This clonotype was seen at least ten times. The DNA of the CDR3 is TGTGCCAGCAGTTTATATCTCCGACAGGTGACCCAGCCCCAGCATTTT. This encodes CASSLYLRQVTQPQHF. The V call is TRBV28, the J call TRBJ1-5; tentatively, D is TRBD1 (6 bases). This CDR3 contains 16 residues. Looked up from germline, CDR1 is MDHEN and CDR2 is SYDVKM. V was cut by 1 base and J by 7 bases, with 17 bases left in between.

This clonotype was observed a handful of times. V and J are TRBV20-1 and TRBJ1-5, with D unresolved. Trimming removed 5 bases from V and 1 base from J, with 12 bases in between. The CDR3 totals 14 residues. CDR1 is DFQATT, CDR2 SNEGSKA, per germline (reference sequence). In DNA, the CDR3 is TGCAGTGCTCCCCCCCTTGGGAGCAATCAGCCCCAGCATTTT. It yields the protein CSAPPLGSNQPQHF.

This chain uses TRBV20-1 with TRBJ2-7, with 7 bases that match TRBD1. This CDR3 contains 13 residues. The germline V gene encodes CDR1 DFQATT and CDR2 SNEGSKA (reference sequence). V trimming: 3 bases; J trimming: 6 bases; junction bases outside the gene matches: 8. The DNA for the CDR3 is TGCAGTGCTAGGTGGCAGGGGGTTCGCGAGCAGTACTTC. Its protein is CSARWQGVREQYF.

A note on this clonotype: A single base separates this from a much larger clone, so it may be a read error. It is likely a read error, because the conserved phenylalanine at the end of the CDR3 is missing. The gene calls are TRBV6-5 and TRBJ1-1; the D is unclear. Germline V CDR1 and CDR2: MNHEY, SVGAGI. V was pared by 4 bases and J by 5 bases, with 17 bases between. CDR3 size: 15 residues. CDR3 in DNA: TGTGCCAGCAGTTTAGCCGACAAGCTGGGGACTGAAGCTTTCCTT. Translation gives CASSLADKLGTEAFL.

The chain couples TRBV30 to TRBJ1-1; D not certain. The CDR3 is made up of 13 amino acids. V shed 4 bases and J shed 2 bases, with 11 bases lying between them. Germline V gene lookup returns CDR1 GTSNPN and CDR2 SVGIG (reference sequence). The CDR3 nucleotides read TGTGCCTGGACCTACTTCGGAAACACTGAAGCTTTCTTT. Translated: CAWTYFGNTEAFF.

This clonotype was counted at least ten times. The rearrangement links TRBV19 to TRBJ2-5; the match to TRBD1 covers 8 bases. Germline CDR1 reads LNHDA; CDR2 reads SQIVND (reference sequence). There are 14 residues in the CDR3. V shed 9 bases and J 1 base; nucleotides not matched to a gene: 7. CDR3 nucleotide sequence: TGTGCCAGCAGCCCGACAGGGGTCCAAGAGACCCAGTACTTC. Its translation: CASSPTGVQETQYF.

Remarks on this clonotype: Germline and junction disagree at one end, which may indicate a read error. V usage is TRBV7-2 and J usage is TRBJ2-2; possible D gene TRBD1, 5 bases. The CDR3 has 12 residues. Germline lookup yields CDR1 SGHTA and CDR2 FQGNSA. The CDR3 DNA reads as TGTGCCTGCAGGGTAACCACCGGGGAGCTGTTTTTT. It translates to CACRVTTGELFF. Full variable domain (outside the CDR3, taken from reference TRBV7-2 and TRBJ2-2): GAGVSQSPSNKVTEKGKDVELRCDPISGHTALYWYRQSLGQGLEFLIYFQGNSAPDKSGLPSDRFSAERTGGSVSTLTIQRTQQEDSAVYLCACRVTTGELFFGEGSRLTVL.

Concerning this clonotype: This may come from a read error, since a much larger clone is one base off. This chain uses TRBV2 with TRBJ1-1, with 10 bases that match TRBD1. The CDR3 has 14 residues. J lost 4 bases, V lost 6 bases, and 5 bases had no gene match. Germline loops: CDR1 SNHLY, CDR2 FYNNEI. The DNA of the CDR3 is TGTGCCAGCAGGGGACAGGGGCTGAGCACTGAAGCTTTCTTT. Translating gives CASRGQGLSTEAFF.

This clonotype was detected a few times. The chain couples TRBV7-9 to TRBJ2-3, with TRBD2 identical over 9 bases. There are 16 residues in the CDR3. CDR1 and CDR2 from the germline V gene are SEHNR and FQNEAQ (reference sequence). The J segment lost 6 bases and the V segment lost 5 bases, leaving 12 bases of the junction unmatched. The CDR3 is CASSPRRLAGIDTQYF. CDR3 nucleotides: TGTGCCAGCAGCCCCCGGAGGCTAGCGGGAATCGATACGCAGTATTTT.

The rearrangement links TRBV18 to TRBJ1-1, with 10 bases aligning to TRBD1. The germline V gene encodes CDR1 KGHSH and CDR2 LQKENI. The CDR3 spans 15 residues. V lost 5 bases and J lost 0; bases outside the gene matches: 3. DNA for the CDR3: TGTGCCAGCTCATTTGGACAGGGGGTGAACACTGAAGCTTTCTTT. Amino acid sequence: CASSFGQGVNTEAFF.

This clonotype was seen only a few times. V and J are TRBV7-9 and TRBJ2-7; tentative D call: TRBD2 (5 bases). There are 15 residues in the CDR3. CDR1 is SEHNR and CDR2 is FQNEAQ in the germline V gene (reference sequence). V lost 1 base and J lost 3, with 13 bases in between. The CDR3 region is CASSLDGGQLYEQYF. The CDR3 DNA reads TGTGCCAGCAGCTTAGACGGCGGGCAGCTCTACGAGCAGTACTTC.

The sample holds a few counts of this clonotype. J is TRBJ1-2 and V is TRBV15; 9 bases are a match to TRBD1. There are 16 residues in the CDR3. After removal of 2 bases from V and 4 bases from J, the junction contained 8 bases not matched to a gene. From germline, CDR1 is LNHNV and CDR2 YYDKDF (reference sequence). The CDR3 reads CATSRNTGGQFYGYTF. In DNA form, the CDR3 reads TGTGCCACCAGCAGAAATACAGGGGGCCAGTTCTATGGCTACACCTTC. Using reference TRBV15 and TRBJ1-2 for the parts outside the CDR3, the full variable domain is DAMVIQNPRYQVTQFGKPVTLSCSQTLNHNVMYWYQQKSSQAPKLLFHYYDKDFNNEADTPDNFQSRRPNTSFCFLDIRSPGLGDTAMYLCATSRNTGGQFYGYTFGSGTRLTVV.